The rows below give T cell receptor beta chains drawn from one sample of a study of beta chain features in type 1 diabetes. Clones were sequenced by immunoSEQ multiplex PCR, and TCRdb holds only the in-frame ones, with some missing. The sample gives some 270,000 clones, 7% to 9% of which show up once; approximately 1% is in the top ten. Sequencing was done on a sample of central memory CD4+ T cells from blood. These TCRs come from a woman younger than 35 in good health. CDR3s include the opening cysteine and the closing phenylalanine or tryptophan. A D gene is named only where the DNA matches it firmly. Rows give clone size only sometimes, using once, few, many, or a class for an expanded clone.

DNA: TGTGCCAGCAGCTTATATACAGCCTACAATGAGCAGTTCTTC
CDR3: CASSLYTAYNEQFF
D: NA
size: few
J: TRBJ2-1
V: TRBV11-2

DNA: TGTGCCAGCAGTTTTTCGAAACGGGGTGGCAATCAGCCCCAGCATTTT
CDR3: CASSFSKRGGNQPQHF
D: NA
size: few
J: TRBJ1-5
V: TRBV28

DNA: TGTGCCAGCAGTTACGACGGGAAGTTCGGTCAGCCCCAGCATTTT
CDR3: CASSYDGKFGQPQHF
D: NA
size: once
J: TRBJ1-5
V: TRBV6-5

DNA: TGTGCCAGCAGTGAAGCGACAGGGGGCAATCAGCCCCAGCATTTT
CDR3: CASSEATGGNQPQHF
D: TRBD1
size: NA
J: TRBJ1-5
V: TRBV6-1

DNA: TGTGCCAGCAGACCCGGGACCGACTCCTACGAGCAGTACTTC
CDR3: CASRPGTDSYEQYF
D: NA
size: NA
J: TRBJ2-7
V: TRBV7-2

DNA: TGTGCCAGCAGCTTAATATCGACTGGAAACACCATATATTTT
CDR3: CASSLISTGNTIYF
D: NA
size: NA
J: TRBJ1-3
V: TRBV7-8

DNA: TGTGCCAGCAGGGGCCCGACTAGCGCAGATACGCAGTATTTT
CDR3: CASRGPTSADTQYF
D: TRBD2
size: NA
J: TRBJ2-3
V: TRBV2

DNA: TGCGCCAGCAGCACATTAGACAGAAGCTATGGCTACACCTTC
CDR3: CASSTLDRSYGYTF
D: NA
size: few
J: TRBJ1-2
V: TRBV4-3

DNA: TGTGCCACCTCGTTCTCTTGGGGTGAGCAGTTCTTC
CDR3: CATSFSWGEQFF
D: NA
size: many
J: TRBJ2-1
V: TRBV19

DNA: TGTGCCAGTAGTATACAGGTCTCCCAGGACATTCAGTACTTC
CDR3: CASSIQVSQDIQYF
D: NA
size: many
J: TRBJ2-4
V: TRBV19

DNA: TGTGCTAGCAGCTTAGGACAGTACCCGGGCACAGATACGCAGTATTTT
CDR3: CASSLGQYPGTDTQYF
D: NA
size: NA
J: TRBJ2-3
V: TRBV7-7

DNA: TGTGCCAGCAGCTTAGATATGACAGGAGGTGAAAAACTGTTTTTT
CDR3: CASSLDMTGGEKLFF
D: NA
size: few
J: TRBJ1-4
V: TRBV7-2

DNA: TGTGCCAGCAGCTTGCGGGGGTCAGATACGCAGTATTTT
CDR3: CASSLRGSDTQYF
D: NA
size: few
J: TRBJ2-3
V: TRBV5-4

DNA: TGTGCCAGCAGCTTAATAGCGGGAGATTACGGTGAGCAGTTCTTC
CDR3: CASSLIAGDYGEQFF
D: TRBD2
size: few
J: TRBJ2-1
V: TRBV7-8

DNA: TGTGCCAGCAGCTTAGGCAGGGACTATGGCTACACCTTC
CDR3: CASSLGRDYGYTF
D: NA
size: NA
J: TRBJ1-2
V: TRBV7-2

DNA: TGCGCCAGCAGCTGGGGACCCTCTGGGGCCAACGTCCTGACTTTC
CDR3: CASSWGPSGANVLTF
D: NA
size: many
J: TRBJ2-6
V: TRBV5-1

DNA: TGTGCCAGTAGTAGAATCAGGGGATACGAGCAGTACTTC
CDR3: CASSRIRGYEQYF
D: NA
size: many
J: TRBJ2-7
V: TRBV19

DNA: TGTGCCAGCAGCTTACGAGGCGGGCCCGGGAGTACAGATACGCAGTATTTT
CDR3: CASSLRGGPGSTDTQYF
D: NA
size: few
J: TRBJ2-3
V: TRBV7-3

DNA: TGTGCCTCCAATAGAGGGACAGGGTTGGAAGAGACCCAGTACTTC
CDR3: CASNRGTGLEETQYF
D: TRBD1
size: NA
J: TRBJ2-5
V: TRBV7-9

DNA: TGTGCCAGCAGTTTGGACAGAAACTATGGCTACACCTTC
CDR3: CASSLDRNYGYTF
D: NA
size: many
J: TRBJ1-2
V: TRBV27

DNA: TGTGCCAGCACCCAGGCTAGCAATCAGCCCCAGCATTTT
CDR3: CASTQASNQPQHF
D: NA
size: NA
J: TRBJ1-5
V: TRBV28

DNA: TGTGCCAGCAGCCCTACCGGGGATGGCAATCAGCCCCAGCATTTT
CDR3: CASSPTGDGNQPQHF
D: NA
size: many
J: TRBJ1-5
V: TRBV7-2

DNA: TGCGCCAGCAGCTTGACGGTAGCGGGCAGCTATGAGCAGTTCTTC
CDR3: CASSLTVAGSYEQFF
D: TRBD2
size: few
J: TRBJ2-1
V: TRBV5-1

DNA: TGTGCCAGCAGCCAAATAGCGCAGTCCTACAATGAGCAGTTCTTC
CDR3: CASSQIAQSYNEQFF
D: NA
size: few
J: TRBJ2-1
V: TRBV7-2

DNA: TGCGCCAGCAGCCCCCTAGAGGGGGCGCACAGCAATCAGCCCCAGCATTTT
CDR3: CASSPLEGAHSNQPQHF
D: TRBD1
size: few
J: TRBJ1-5
V: TRBV4-1

DNA: TGTGCCAGCAGCTTGGCGCCCTATACCGGGGGTGACACAGATACGCAGTATTTT
CDR3: CASSLAPYTGGDTDTQYF
D: NA
size: NA
J: TRBJ2-3
V: TRBV7-9

DNA: TGTGCCAGCAGTCAAACCTCAGGTGGGCGGTTGGCTTTCTTT
CDR3: CASSQTSGGRLAFF
D: NA
size: many
J: TRBJ1-1
V: TRBV28

DNA: TGCAGCGTTGCTCGTGGGCTAGCGGGGGGGGTCGCAGATACGCAGTATTTT
CDR3: CSVARGLAGGVADTQYF
D: TRBD2
size: NA
J: TRBJ2-3
V: TRBV29-1

DNA: TGCAGCGTTGAAAAGTTCCAAGAGACCCAGTACTTC
CDR3: CSVEKFQETQYF
D: NA
size: few
J: TRBJ2-5
V: TRBV29-1

DNA: TGCGCCATAGGGACAGGGGGCGAGGATGAGCAGTTCTTC
CDR3: CAIGTGGEDEQFF
D: TRBD1
size: few
J: TRBJ2-1
V: TRBV4-3

DNA: TGTGCCAGCAGTACGCCAGGAGGAGGTTCCTACAATGAGCAGTTCTTC
CDR3: CASSTPGGGSYNEQFF
D: NA
size: NA
J: TRBJ2-1
V: TRBV28

DNA: TGCGCCAGCAGCCAAGAATCGACAGGGCGCTATGGCTACACCTTC
CDR3: CASSQESTGRYGYTF
D: TRBD1
size: NA
J: TRBJ1-2
V: TRBV4-3

DNA: TGCAGCGCGGGGGGCGGACGCACAGATACGCAGTATTTT
CDR3: CSAGGGRTDTQYF
D: NA
size: NA
J: TRBJ2-3
V: TRBV29-1

DNA: TGTGCCAGCTCCCCGCCTAGCGGGGGGGGCACAGATACGCAGTATTTT
CDR3: CASSPPSGGGTDTQYF
D: TRBD2
size: NA
J: TRBJ2-3
V: TRBV18

DNA: TGTGCCAGCAGTTACCCAGGGACAGATACGCAGTATTTT
CDR3: CASSYPGTDTQYF
D: NA
size: many
J: TRBJ2-3
V: TRBV6-5

DNA: TGTGCCAGCAATCAGCAGGGGTATGGCTACACCTTC
CDR3: CASNQQGYGYTF
D: NA
size: few
J: TRBJ1-2
V: TRBV2

DNA: TGTGCCAGCCTCCCCGGGCCGCAAGAGACCCAGTACTTC
CDR3: CASLPGPQETQYF
D: NA
size: NA
J: TRBJ2-5
V: TRBV18

DNA: TGTGCCTGGAGTGCCTCAGAGTACGAGCAGTACTTC
CDR3: CAWSASEYEQYF
D: NA
size: few
J: TRBJ2-7
V: TRBV30

DNA: TGTGCCAGCAGAGACTGGACAGGGGGGCCGGCAGATACGCAGTATTTT
CDR3: CASRDWTGGPADTQYF
D: TRBD1
size: few
J: TRBJ2-3
V: TRBV2

DNA: TGTGCCAGCAGCTCTTATCCTCCGACAGGGAGGAATGAGCAGTTCTTC
CDR3: CASSSYPPTGRNEQFF
D: NA
size: few
J: TRBJ2-1
V: TRBV27

DNA: TGCGCCAGCAGCCAAGGCAGGGAGAACACTGAAGCTTTCTTT
CDR3: CASSQGRENTEAFF
D: NA
size: NA
J: TRBJ1-1
V: TRBV4-3

DNA: TGTGCCAGCAAGGACCGGCAGGTGGAAAAACTGTTTTTT
CDR3: CASKDRQVEKLFF
D: NA
size: NA
J: TRBJ1-4
V: TRBV6-5

DNA: TGTGCCAGCAGGCAAGACAGTGTAAACTATGGCTACACCTTC
CDR3: CASRQDSVNYGYTF
D: NA
size: NA
J: TRBJ1-2
V: TRBV28

DNA: TGCAGTGCTTCTGAAGGGGGCGAGCAGTACTTC
CDR3: CSASEGGEQYF
D: NA
size: NA
J: TRBJ2-7
V: TRBV20-1

DNA: TGCAGCGTTGTCCGACAGGGGGGAACAGATACGCAGTATTTT
CDR3: CSVVRQGGTDTQYF
D: TRBD1
size: few
J: TRBJ2-3
V: TRBV29-1

DNA: TGTGCCAGCAGCTTCGGAGGAGGTGGAAACACCATATATTTT
CDR3: CASSFGGGGNTIYF
D: NA
size: NA
J: TRBJ1-3
V: TRBV7-2

DNA: TGTGCCAGCAGCTTAGAGACCCAGTACTTC
CDR3: CASSLETQYF
D: NA
size: NA
J: TRBJ2-5
V: TRBV7-2

DNA: TGTGCCAGTAGGGGACTAGCGGACACCGGGGAGCTGTTTTTT
CDR3: CASRGLADTGELFF
D: TRBD2
size: few
J: TRBJ2-2
V: TRBV2